The source of this TCR beta chain is a study of blood T cell repertoires in COVID-19. This clone turned up a few times. CDR1 and CDR2 from the germline V gene are SGHTA and FQGNSA. The CDR3 is 15 residues long. V lost 5 bases and J lost 2; bases outside the gene matches: 9. The authors' processing: Counts of nucleated cells, estimated from reference gene primer amplification, were obtained. Some clones are missing from TCRdb's copy, which holds only in-frame ones; the method was immunoSEQ multiplex PCR. V and J calls and clone size come straight from that table; D and trimming were deduced from the DNA. The sample consists of tens of thousands of clones, more than 60% of them appearing once.

This TCR was recovered from a human donor in a cohort sampled during active COVID-19. The material sequenced was peripheral blood. The chain employs TRBV7-2 and TRBJ2-7; 7 bases fit TRBD1. The CDR3 coding sequence is TGTGCCAGCAGCCCTGCCGGGACAGAAGCCTACGAGCAGTACTTC. Protein sequence: CASSPAGTEAYEQYF.